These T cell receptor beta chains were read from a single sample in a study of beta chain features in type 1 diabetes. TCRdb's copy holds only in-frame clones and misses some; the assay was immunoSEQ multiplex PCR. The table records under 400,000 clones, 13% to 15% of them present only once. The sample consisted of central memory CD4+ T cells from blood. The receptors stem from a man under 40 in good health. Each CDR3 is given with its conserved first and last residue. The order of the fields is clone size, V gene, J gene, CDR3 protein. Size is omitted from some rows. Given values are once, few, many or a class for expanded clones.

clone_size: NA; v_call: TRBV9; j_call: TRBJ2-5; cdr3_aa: CASSPTSGRAYQETQYF
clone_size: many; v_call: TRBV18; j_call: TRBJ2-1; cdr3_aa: CASSQGTSGNEQFF
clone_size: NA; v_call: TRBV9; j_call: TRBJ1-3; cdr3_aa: CASSVAGTVGNTIYF
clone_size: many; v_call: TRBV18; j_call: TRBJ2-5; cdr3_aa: CASSPTQDKETQYF
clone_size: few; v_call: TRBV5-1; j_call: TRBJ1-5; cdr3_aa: CASSQTGAQPQHF
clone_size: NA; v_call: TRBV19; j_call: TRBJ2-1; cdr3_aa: CASSIRGPYNEQFF
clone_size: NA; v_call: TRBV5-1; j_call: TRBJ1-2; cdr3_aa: CASSPSGDYGYTF
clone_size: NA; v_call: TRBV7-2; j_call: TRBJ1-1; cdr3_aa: CASSLFSPVNTEAFF
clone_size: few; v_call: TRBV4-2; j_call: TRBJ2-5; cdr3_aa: CASSQDQFQETQYF
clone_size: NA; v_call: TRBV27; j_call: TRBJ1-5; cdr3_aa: CASSFRDTNQPQHF
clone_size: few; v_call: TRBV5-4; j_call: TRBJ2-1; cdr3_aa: CASSYASNEQFF
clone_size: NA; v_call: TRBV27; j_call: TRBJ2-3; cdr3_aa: CASSFWATGGTDTQYF
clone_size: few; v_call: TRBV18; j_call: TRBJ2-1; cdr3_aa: CASSIKFYNEQFF
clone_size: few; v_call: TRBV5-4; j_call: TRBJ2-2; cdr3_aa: CASSLVAGELFF
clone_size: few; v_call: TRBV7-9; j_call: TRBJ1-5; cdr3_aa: CASSPTGGDNQPQHF
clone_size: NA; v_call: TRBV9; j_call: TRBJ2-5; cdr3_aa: CASSRSGGETQYF
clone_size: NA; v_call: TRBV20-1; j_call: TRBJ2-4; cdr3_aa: CSGQREGIQYF
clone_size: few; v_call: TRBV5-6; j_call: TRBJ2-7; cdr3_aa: CASSLSVWDVGYYEQYF
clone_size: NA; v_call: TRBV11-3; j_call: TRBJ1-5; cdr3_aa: CASSLSWNQPQHF
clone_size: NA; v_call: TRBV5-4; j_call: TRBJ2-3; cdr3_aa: CASRRQTSTDTQYF
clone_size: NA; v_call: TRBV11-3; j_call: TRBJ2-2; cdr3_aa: CASSLTGVTTGELFF
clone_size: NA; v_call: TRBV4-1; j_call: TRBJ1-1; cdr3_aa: CASSQVLIPGQKIEAFF
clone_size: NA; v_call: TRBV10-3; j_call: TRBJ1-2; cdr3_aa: CAISSTGQGYYGYTF
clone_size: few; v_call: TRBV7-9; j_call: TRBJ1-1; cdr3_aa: CASSYLSGAEAFF
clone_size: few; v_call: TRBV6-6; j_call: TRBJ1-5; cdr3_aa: CASSSETGPSNQPQHF
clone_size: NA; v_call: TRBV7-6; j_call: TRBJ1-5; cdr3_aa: CASSFSGQPQHF
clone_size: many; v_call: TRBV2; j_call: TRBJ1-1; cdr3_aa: CASSYGTREAFF
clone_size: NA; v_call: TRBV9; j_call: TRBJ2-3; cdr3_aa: CASSRRERQTDTQYF
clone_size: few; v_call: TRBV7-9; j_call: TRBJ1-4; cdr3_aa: CASSLLTGSGEKLFF
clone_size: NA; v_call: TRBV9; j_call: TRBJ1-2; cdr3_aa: CASSQGGENYGYTF
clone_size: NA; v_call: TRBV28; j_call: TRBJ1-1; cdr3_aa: CASITNTEAFF
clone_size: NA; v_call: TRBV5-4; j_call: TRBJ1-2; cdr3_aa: CASSLDPTNYGYTF
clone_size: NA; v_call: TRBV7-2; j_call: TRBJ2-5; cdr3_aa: CASSLVSGQETQYF
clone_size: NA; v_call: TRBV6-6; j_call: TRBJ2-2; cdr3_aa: CASSRDSHTGELFF
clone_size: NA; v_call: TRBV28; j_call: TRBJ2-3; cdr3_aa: CASSLRVSDTQYF
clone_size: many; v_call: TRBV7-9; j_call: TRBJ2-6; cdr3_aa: CASSRTSSGANVLTF
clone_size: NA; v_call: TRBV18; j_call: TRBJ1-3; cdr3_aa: CASSPQGRSGNTIYF
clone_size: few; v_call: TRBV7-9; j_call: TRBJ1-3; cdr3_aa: CASSLAGTAGNTIYF
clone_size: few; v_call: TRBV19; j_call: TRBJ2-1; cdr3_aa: CASSFQGISHNEQFF
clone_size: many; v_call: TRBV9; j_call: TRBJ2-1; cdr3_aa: CASSPPGLGDEQFF
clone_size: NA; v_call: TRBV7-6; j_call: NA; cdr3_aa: CASSFNRFYEQYF
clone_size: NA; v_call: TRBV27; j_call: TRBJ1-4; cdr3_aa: CASRPTRTVSEKLFF
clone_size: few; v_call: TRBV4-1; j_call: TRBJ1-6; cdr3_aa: CASSQVGWGGSPLHF
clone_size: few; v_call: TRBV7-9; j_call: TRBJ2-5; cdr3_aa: CASSLSGQETQYF